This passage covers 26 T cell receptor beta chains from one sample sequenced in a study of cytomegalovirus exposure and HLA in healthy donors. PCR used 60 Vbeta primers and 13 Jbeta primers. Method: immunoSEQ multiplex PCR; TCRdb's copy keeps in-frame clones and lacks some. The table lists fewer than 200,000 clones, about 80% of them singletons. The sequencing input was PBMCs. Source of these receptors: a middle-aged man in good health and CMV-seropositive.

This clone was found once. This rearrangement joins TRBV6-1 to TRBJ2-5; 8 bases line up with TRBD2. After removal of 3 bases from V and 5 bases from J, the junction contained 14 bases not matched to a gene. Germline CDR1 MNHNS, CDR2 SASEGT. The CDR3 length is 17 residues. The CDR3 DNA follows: TGTGCCAGCAGTGACCCCCTAGCGGGTGAATACTTTGAGACCCAGTACTTC. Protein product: CASSDPLAGEYFETQYF.

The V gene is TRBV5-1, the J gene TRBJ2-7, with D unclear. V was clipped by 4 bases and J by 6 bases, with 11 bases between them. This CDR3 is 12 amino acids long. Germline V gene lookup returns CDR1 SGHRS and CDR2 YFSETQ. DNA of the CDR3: TGCGCCAGCAGCGCGCCCTCTACCGAGCAGTACTTC. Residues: CASSAPSTEQYF.

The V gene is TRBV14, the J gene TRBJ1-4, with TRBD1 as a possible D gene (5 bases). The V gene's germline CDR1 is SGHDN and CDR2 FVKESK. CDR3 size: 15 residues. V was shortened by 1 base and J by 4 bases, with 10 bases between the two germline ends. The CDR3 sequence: CASSQARGGNEKLFF. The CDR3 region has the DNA TGTGCCAGCAGCCAAGCAAGGGGTGGTAATGAAAAACTGTTTTTT.

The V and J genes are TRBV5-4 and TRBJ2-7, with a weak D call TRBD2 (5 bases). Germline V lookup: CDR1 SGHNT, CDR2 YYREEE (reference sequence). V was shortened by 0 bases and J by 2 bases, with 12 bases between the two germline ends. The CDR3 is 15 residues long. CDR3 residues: CASSLAKDGAYEQYF. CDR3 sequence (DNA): TGTGCCAGCAGCTTGGCCAAAGACGGGGCCTACGAGCAGTACTTC.

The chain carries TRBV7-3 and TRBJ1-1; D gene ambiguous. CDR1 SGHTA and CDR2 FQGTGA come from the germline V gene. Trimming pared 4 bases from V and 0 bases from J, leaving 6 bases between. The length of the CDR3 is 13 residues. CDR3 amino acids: CASSYGMNTEAFF. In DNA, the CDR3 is TGTGCCAGCAGCTACGGGATGAACACTGAAGCTTTCTTT.

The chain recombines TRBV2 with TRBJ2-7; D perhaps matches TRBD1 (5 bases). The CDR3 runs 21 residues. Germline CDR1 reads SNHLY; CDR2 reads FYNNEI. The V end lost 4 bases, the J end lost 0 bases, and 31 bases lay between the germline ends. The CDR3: CASSGRIAGPFDNSSSYEQYF. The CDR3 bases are TGTGCCAGCAGTGGGCGCATCGCAGGGCCATTCGATAATAGCAGCTCCTACGAGCAGTACTTC.

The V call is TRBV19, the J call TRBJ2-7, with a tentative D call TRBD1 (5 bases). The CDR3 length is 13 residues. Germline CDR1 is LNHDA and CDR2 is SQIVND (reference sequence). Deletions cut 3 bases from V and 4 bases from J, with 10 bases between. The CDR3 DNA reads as TGTGCCAGTAGTATGGCCCAGGGTTACGAGCAGTACTTC. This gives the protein CASSMAQGYEQYF.

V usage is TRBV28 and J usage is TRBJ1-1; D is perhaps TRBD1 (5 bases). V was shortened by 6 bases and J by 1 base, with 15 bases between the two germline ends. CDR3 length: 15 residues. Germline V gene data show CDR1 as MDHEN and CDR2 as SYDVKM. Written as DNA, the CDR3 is TGTGCCAGCAGCCCACTGGGGCGGCCGAACACTGAAGCTTTCTTT. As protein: CASSPLGRPNTEAFF.

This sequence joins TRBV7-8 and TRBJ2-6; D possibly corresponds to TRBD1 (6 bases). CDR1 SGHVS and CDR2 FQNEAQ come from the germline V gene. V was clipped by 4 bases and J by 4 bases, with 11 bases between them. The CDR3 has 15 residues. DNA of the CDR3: TGTGCCAGCAGCTCACAGGGCCCCGGGGCCAACGTCCTGACTTTC. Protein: CASSSQGPGANVLTF.

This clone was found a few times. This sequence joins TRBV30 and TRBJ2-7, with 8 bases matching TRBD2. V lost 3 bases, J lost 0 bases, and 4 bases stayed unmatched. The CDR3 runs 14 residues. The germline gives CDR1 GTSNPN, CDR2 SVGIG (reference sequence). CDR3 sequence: CAWRLGGGSYEQYF. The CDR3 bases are TGTGCCTGGAGGCTCGGGGGGGGCTCCTACGAGCAGTACTTC.

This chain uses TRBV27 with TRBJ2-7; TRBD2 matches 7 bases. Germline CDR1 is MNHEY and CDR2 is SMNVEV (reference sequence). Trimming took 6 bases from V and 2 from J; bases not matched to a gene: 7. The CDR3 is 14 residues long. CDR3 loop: CASSRGVSPYEQYF. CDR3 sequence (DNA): TGTGCCAGCAGCCGGGGGGTGAGTCCCTACGAGCAGTACTTC.

Written as DNA, the CDR3 is TGTGCTAGTGGTTTGGTGTCCCGGAGCTCCTATAATTCACCCCTCCACTTT. Translated: CASGLVSRSSYNSPLHF. This sequence joins TRBV12-5 and TRBJ1-6; D gene ambiguous. This CDR3 contains 17 residues. In germline, CDR1 is LGHNT, CDR2 FRNRAP. The V end was cut by 0 bases, the J end by 0 bases, with 9 bases between.

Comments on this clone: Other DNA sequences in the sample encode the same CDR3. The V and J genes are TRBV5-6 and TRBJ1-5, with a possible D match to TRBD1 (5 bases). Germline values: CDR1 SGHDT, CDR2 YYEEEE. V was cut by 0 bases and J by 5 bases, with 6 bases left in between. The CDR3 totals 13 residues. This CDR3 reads CASSLGGDQPQHF. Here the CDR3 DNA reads TGTGCCAGCAGCTTGGGGGGGGATCAGCCCCAGCATTTT. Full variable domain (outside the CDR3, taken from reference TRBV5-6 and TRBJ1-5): DAGVTQSPTHLIKTRGQQVTLRCSPKSGHDTVSWYQQALGQGPQFIFQYYEEEERQRGNFPDRFSGHQFPNYSSELNVNALLLGDSALYLCASSLGGDQPQHFGDGTRLSIL.

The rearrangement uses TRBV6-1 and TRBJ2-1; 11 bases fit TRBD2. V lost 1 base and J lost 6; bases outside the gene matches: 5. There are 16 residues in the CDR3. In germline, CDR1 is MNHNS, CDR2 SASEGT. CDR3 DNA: TGTGCCAGCAGTGAAGGATGGGGACTAGCGGTCAATGAGCAGTTCTTC. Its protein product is CASSEGWGLAVNEQFF.

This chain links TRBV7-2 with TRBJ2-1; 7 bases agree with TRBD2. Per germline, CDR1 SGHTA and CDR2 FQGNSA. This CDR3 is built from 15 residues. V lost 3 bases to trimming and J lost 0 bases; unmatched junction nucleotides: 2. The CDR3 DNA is TGTGCCAGCAGCTTCACTAGCGACTCCTACAATGAGCAGTTCTTC. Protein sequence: CASSFTSDSYNEQFF.

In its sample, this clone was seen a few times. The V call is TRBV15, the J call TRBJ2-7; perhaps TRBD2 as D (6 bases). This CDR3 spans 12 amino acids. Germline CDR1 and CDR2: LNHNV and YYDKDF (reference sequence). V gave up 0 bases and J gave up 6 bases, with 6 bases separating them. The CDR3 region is CATSRDSGEQYF. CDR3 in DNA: TGTGCCACCAGCAGAGATAGCGGCGAGCAGTACTTC.

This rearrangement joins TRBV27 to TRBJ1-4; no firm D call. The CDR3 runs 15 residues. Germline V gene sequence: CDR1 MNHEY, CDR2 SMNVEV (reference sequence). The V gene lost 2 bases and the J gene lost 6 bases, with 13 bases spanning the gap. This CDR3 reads CASSLLTGGHEKLFF. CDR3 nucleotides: TGTGCCAGCAGTTTACTTACCGGAGGTCATGAAAAACTGTTTTTT.

The CDR3 DNA reads TGTGCCAGCAGCCAAGAGGAGAACTATGGCTACACCTTC. Residues: CASSQEENYGYTF. This chain uses TRBV14 with TRBJ1-2; D is uncertain. Germline loops: CDR1 SGHDN, CDR2 FVKESK. This CDR3 is 13 amino acids long. The ends were cut back, 0 bases at V and 2 bases at J, with 4 bases in the middle.

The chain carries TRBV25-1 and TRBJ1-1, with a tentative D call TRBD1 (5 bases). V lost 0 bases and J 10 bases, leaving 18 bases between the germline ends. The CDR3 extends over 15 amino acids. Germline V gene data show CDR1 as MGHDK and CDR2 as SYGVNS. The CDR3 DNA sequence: TGTGCCAGCAGTGAATATTCTAGACAAGGACATGTAGCTTTCTTT. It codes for CASSEYSRQGHVAFF.

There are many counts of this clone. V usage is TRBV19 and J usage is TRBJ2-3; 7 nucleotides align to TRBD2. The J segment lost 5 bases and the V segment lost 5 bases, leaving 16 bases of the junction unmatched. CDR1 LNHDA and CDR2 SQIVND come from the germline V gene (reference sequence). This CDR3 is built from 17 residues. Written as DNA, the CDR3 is TGTGCCAGTAGTTCCACAGAGGCTAGCGGAACGGTAGATACGCAGTATTTT. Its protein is CASSSTEASGTVDTQYF. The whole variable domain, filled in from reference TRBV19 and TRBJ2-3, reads DGGITQSPKYLFRKEGQNVTLSCEQNLNHDAMYWYRQDPGQGLRLIYYSQIVNDFQKGDIAEGYSVSREKKESFPLTVTSAQKNPTAFYLCASSSTEASGTVDTQYFGPGTRLTVL.

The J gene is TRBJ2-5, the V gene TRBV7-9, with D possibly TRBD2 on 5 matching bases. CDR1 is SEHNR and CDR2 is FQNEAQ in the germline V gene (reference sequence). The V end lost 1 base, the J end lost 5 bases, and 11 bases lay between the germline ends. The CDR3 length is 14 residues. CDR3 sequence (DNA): TGTGCCAGCAGCTTAGGGCCTAGCTCGGAGACCCAGTACTTC. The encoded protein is CASSLGPSSETQYF.

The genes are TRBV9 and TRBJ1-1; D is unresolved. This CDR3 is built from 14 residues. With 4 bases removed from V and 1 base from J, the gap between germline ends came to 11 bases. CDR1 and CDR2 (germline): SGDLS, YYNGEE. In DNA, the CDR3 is TGTGCCAGCAGCCCCCGCGCGGGGAACACTGAAGCTTTCTTT. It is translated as CASSPRAGNTEAFF.

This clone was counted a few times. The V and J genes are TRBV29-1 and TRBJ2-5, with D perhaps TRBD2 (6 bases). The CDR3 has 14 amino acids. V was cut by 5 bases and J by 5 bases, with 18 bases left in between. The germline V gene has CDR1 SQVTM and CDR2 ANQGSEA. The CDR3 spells CSVKPGLLGETQYF. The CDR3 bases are TGCAGCGTTAAACCGGGACTCCTTGGGGAGACCCAGTACTTC.

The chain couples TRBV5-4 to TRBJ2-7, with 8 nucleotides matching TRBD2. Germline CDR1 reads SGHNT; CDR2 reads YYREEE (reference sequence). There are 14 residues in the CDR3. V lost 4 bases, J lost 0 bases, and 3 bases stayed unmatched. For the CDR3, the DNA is TGTGCCAGCAGCCGGCGGGAGGACTCCTACGAGCAGTACTTC. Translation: CASSRREDSYEQYF.

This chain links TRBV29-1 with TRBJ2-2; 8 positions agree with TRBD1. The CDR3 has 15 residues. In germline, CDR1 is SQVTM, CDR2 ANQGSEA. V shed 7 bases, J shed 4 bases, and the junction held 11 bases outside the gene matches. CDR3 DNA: TGCAGCGCTGGCCCCAGGACAGGGAGCACCGGGGAGCTGTTTTTT. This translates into CSAGPRTGSTGELFF.

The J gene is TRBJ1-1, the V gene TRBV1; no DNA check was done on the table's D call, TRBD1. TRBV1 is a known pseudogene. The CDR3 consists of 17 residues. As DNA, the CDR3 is TGCACCAGCAGCCAAGATCGGAAGGGGGAAGGGAATCGAGGAGCTTTCTTT. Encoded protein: CTSSQDRKGEGNRGAFF.